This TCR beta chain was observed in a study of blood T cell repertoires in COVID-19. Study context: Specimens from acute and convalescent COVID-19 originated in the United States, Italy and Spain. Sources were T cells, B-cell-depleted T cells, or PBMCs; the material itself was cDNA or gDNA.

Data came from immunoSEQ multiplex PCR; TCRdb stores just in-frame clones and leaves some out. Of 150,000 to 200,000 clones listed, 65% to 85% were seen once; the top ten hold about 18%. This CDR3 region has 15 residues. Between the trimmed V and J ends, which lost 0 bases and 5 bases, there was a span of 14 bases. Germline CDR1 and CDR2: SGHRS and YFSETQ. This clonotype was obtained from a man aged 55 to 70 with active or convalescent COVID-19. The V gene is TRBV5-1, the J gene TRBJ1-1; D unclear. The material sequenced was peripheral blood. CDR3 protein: CASSLEPGRRTEAFF. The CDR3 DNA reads TGCGCCAGCAGCTTGGAGCCGGGAAGAAGGACTGAAGCTTTCTTT.